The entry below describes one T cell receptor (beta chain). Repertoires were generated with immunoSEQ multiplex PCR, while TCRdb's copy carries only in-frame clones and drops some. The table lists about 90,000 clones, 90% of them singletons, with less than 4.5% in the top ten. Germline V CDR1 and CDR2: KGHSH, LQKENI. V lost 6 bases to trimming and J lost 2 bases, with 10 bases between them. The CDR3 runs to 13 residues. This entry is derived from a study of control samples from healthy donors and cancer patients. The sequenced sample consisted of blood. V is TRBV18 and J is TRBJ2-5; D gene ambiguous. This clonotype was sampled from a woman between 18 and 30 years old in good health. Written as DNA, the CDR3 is TGTGCCAGCTCCCCGGACGGTCAAGAGACCCAGTACTTC. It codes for CASSPDGQETQYF.